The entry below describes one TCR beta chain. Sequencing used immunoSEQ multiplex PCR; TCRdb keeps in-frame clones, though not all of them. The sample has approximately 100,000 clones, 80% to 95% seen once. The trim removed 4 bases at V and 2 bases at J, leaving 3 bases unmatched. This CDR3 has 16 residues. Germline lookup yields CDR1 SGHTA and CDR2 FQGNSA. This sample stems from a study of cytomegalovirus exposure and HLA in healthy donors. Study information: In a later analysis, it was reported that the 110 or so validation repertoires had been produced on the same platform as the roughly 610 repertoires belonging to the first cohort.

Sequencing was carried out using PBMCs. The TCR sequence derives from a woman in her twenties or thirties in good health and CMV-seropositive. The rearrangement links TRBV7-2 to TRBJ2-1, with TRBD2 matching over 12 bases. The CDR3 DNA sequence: TGTGCCAGCAGCTCGCGACTAGCGGGGGCCTACAATGAGCAGTTCTTC. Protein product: CASSSRLAGAYNEQFF.